This T cell receptor (beta chain) originates from a study of monozygotic twins with inflammatory bowel disease. Researchers used template switching to add UMIs featuring a 6-nucleotide sample barcode. No DNA is given; TCRdb re-called the 5' RACE reads and lists each CDR3 protein once. The table for this sample gives approximately 400,000 distinct CDR3 sequences. CDR3 length: 15 amino acids. This chain joins TRBV12-3 or TRBV12-4 and TRBJ2-7; checking the TCRdb D call of TRBD2 is not possible without DNA. The source is a human donor with ulcerative colitis or Crohn's disease, or a healthy co-twin of an affected twin (not recorded which). The material sequenced was blood. The CDR3 here is CASGNLRDSVYEQYF.